These 17 T cell receptor beta chains originate from one sample sequenced in a study of cytomegalovirus exposure and HLA in healthy donors. The PCR employed 60 Vbeta primers together with 13 Jbeta primers. Using immunoSEQ multiplex PCR, the repertoire was profiled, and TCRdb retains in-frame clones only, with some absent. This repertoire shows tens of thousands of clones, approximately 82% found once; its top ten account for approximately 4%. Sequenced: PBMCs. These receptor sequences come from a young woman in good health and CMV-seronegative.

V is TRBV7-2 and J is TRBJ2-7, with 7 bases identical to TRBD2. Germline V gives CDR1 SGHTA, CDR2 FQGNSA. This CDR3 has 15 amino acids. The junction had 5 bases not matched to a gene; V was cut back by 3 bases and J by 0 bases. CDR3 DNA sequence: TGTGCCAGCAGCTTGTCGCTAGCGGACTCCTACGAGCAGTACTTC. Amino acid sequence: CASSLSLADSYEQYF.

The CDR3 coding sequence is TGTGCCAGCAGCTTACGTCGGGGTAACACCGGGGAGCTGTTTTTT. The encoded protein is CASSLRRGNTGELFF. This chain uses TRBV13 with TRBJ2-2; tentatively, D is TRBD2 (5 bases). V was shortened by 2 bases and J by 2 bases, with 9 bases between the two germline ends. The CDR3 sequence is 15 residues long. The germline CDR1 and CDR2 sequences are PRHDT and FYEKMQ (reference sequence).

The V gene is TRBV5-1, the J gene TRBJ2-4; possible D gene TRBD2, 6 bases. The CDR3 has 16 amino acids. V was shortened by 4 bases and J by 2 bases, with 16 bases between the two germline ends. The V gene's germline CDR1 is SGHRS and CDR2 YFSETQ. CDR3 amino acids: CASSPLPGSTKNIQYF. Written as DNA, the CDR3 is TGCGCCAGCAGCCCGCTACCCGGGAGTACCAAAAACATTCAGTACTTC.

CDR3 sequence (DNA): TGTGCCAGTAGTGGAGGGGACAGGGACTCTTCACCCCTCCACTTT. As protein: CASSGGDRDSSPLHF. The V and J genes are TRBV19 and TRBJ1-6; 9 bases map to TRBD1. This CDR3 has 15 amino acids. V gave up 5 bases and J gave up 9 bases; unmatched junction bases: 8. The germline V gene has CDR1 LNHDA and CDR2 SQIVND (reference sequence).

The rearrangement links TRBV7-6 to TRBJ2-1; TRBD1 aligns across 8 bases. V dropped 4 bases and J dropped 2; count of bases not matched to a gene: 4. Germline V gene lookup returns CDR1 SGHVS and CDR2 FNYEAQ. This CDR3 has 15 amino acids. CDR3 region: CASSSSGGAYNEQFF. The CDR3 DNA reads TGTGCCAGCAGCTCCTCAGGGGGCGCCTACAATGAGCAGTTCTTC.

J is TRBJ2-7 and V is TRBV5-6; TRBD2 matches at 11 bases. Germline CDR1 SGHDT, CDR2 YYEEEE. The CDR3 has 14 residues. With V trimmed by 0 bases and J by 7 bases, 3 bases remained unmatched. The CDR3 DNA is TGTGCCAGCAGCTTGGGTCTAGCGGGAGGAGAGCAGTACTTC. This gives the protein CASSLGLAGGEQYF. The full variable domain, its missing parts supplied by reference TRBV5-6 and TRBJ2-7, is DAGVTQSPTHLIKTRGQQVTLRCSPKSGHDTVSWYQQALGQGPQFIFQYYEEEERQRGNFPDRFSGHQFPNYSSELNVNALLLGDSALYLCASSLGLAGGEQYFGPGTRLTVT.

The table lists this clone with a few counts. The chain joins TRBV4-3 to TRBJ2-1; D ambiguous. CDR3 length: 15 residues. Germline loops: CDR1 LGHNA, CDR2 YSLEER. Trimming took off 0 bases at V and 7 bases at J, with 13 bases between the two ends. The CDR3 spells CASSQDALVRNEQFF. CDR3 nucleotides: TGCGCCAGCAGCCAAGATGCCTTGGTACGGAATGAGCAGTTCTTC.

CDR3 nucleotide sequence: TGTGCCAGCAGTGATACGCAGGGCGCGTTCACCGGGGAGCTGTTTTTT. Its protein product is CASSDTQGAFTGELFF. The rearrangement uses TRBV2 and TRBJ2-2; perhaps TRBD1 as D (5 bases). The CDR3 totals 16 residues. Trimming stripped 3 bases from V and 4 bases from J, with 15 bases between. Germline V gene sequence: CDR1 SNHLY, CDR2 FYNNEI.

V usage is TRBV29-1 and J usage is TRBJ1-4; D unresolved. The CDR3 contains 16 residues. Per germline, CDR1 SQVTM and CDR2 ANQGSEA. V was shortened by 6 bases and J by 0 bases, with 17 bases between the two germline ends. CDR3 nucleotides: TGCAGCGTCCGGGAAGGGAAACATTCAACTAATGAAAAACTGTTTTTT. Encoded protein: CSVREGKHSTNEKLFF.

The rearrangement links TRBV11-2 to TRBJ2-3, with a weak D call TRBD1 (6 bases). Germline lookup yields CDR1 SGHAT and CDR2 FQNNGV. V lost 0 bases to trimming and J lost 8 bases, with 12 bases between them. The CDR3 loop spans 14 amino acids. The CDR3 sequence: CASSLEGRGGTQYF. Here the CDR3 DNA reads TGTGCCAGCAGCTTAGAGGGCAGGGGCGGTACGCAGTATTTT. Combining the CDR3 with reference TRBV11-2 and TRBJ2-3 gives the whole variable domain EAGVAQSPRYKIIEKRQSVAFWCNPISGHATLYWYQQILGQGPKLLIQFQNNGVVDDSQLPKDRFSAERLKGVDSTLKIQPAKLEDSAVYLCASSLEGRGGTQYFGPGTRLTVL.

The J gene is TRBJ2-3, the V gene TRBV13; 7 positions agree with TRBD1. The CDR3 spans 12 residues. Germline V gives CDR1 PRHDT, CDR2 FYEKMQ (reference sequence). V was clipped by 5 bases and J by 11 bases; unmatched bases: 7. CDR3 sequence: CASSAQGPMQYF. DNA for the CDR3: TGTGCCAGCAGCGCACAGGGGCCGATGCAGTATTTT. The entire variable domain, with the rest obtained from reference TRBV13 and TRBJ2-3, is as follows: AAGVIQSPRHLIKEKRETATLKCYPIPRHDTVYWYQQGPGQDPQFLISFYEKMQSDKGSIPDRFSAQQFSDYHSELNMSSLELGDSALYFCASSAQGPMQYFGPGTRLTVL.

This chain uses TRBV27 with TRBJ2-5; TRBD1 aligns across 7 bases. Trimming cost V 2 bases and J 2 bases; bases outside gene matches: 8. Germline-derived CDR1 and CDR2 are MNHEY and SMNVEV (reference sequence). The CDR3 has 16 residues. CDR3 sequence (DNA): TGTGCCAGCAGTTTAGCGCCCGGGACAGTGCAAGAGACCCAGTACTTC. Amino acid sequence: CASSLAPGTVQETQYF.

The DNA of the CDR3 is TGTGCCACCAGCACCGGGGGGAACCTTCAGCCCCAGCATTTT. Protein: CATSTGGNLQPQHF. The chain joins TRBV15 to TRBJ1-5; D might be TRBD1 (5 bases). The CDR3 is 14 residues long. Deletions cut 4 bases from V and 6 bases from J, with 13 bases between. The germline V gene has CDR1 LNHNV and CDR2 YYDKDF (reference sequence).

The J gene is TRBJ2-7, the V gene TRBV5-6, with 11 bases that match TRBD1. CDR1 SGHDT and CDR2 YYEEEE come from the germline V gene. The CDR3 length is 14 residues. V lost 3 bases, J lost 4 bases, and 3 bases stayed unmatched. DNA of the CDR3: TGTGCCAGCAGCTCGGACAGGGGGCAGTACGAGCAGTACTTC. It yields the protein CASSSDRGQYEQYF.

This chain joins TRBV5-1 and TRBJ1-1, with D hard to call. The CDR3 is made up of 15 amino acids. The ends were cut back, 4 bases at V and 3 bases at J, with 16 bases in the middle. Germline V gene data show CDR1 as SGHRS and CDR2 as YFSETQ. CDR3 DNA: TGCGCCAGCAGCGGACTTACGGGCGGAGACACTGAAGCTTTCTTT. Translated: CASSGLTGGDTEAFF. Based on the CDR3 plus reference TRBV5-1 and TRBJ1-1, the full variable domain is KAGVTQTPRYLIKTRGQQVTLSCSPISGHRSVSWYQQTPGQGLQFLFEYFSETQRNKGNFPGRFSGRQFSNSRSEMNVSTLELGDSALYLCASSGLTGGDTEAFFGQGTRLTVV.

The rearrangement links TRBV28 to TRBJ1-5; D is ambiguous. Trimming cost V 7 bases and J 4 bases, with 20 bases left between them. CDR3 length: 16 residues. The germline gives CDR1 MDHEN, CDR2 SYDVKM. CDR3 protein: CASTTDHRGGNQPQHF. The CDR3 DNA follows: TGTGCCAGCACTACAGACCACCGGGGTGGGAATCAGCCCCAGCATTTT.

This clone was counted between two and nine times. The rearrangement uses TRBV21-1 and TRBJ2-2; the D call TRBD2 from the table was never checked on the DNA. TRBV21-1 is flagged as a pseudogene. The CDR3 has 16 residues. The CDR3 reads CASSKRDYLNTGELFF. Here the CDR3 DNA reads TGTGCCAGCAGCAAACGGGACTACTTAAACACCGGGGAGCTGTTTTTT.